This T cell receptor (beta chain) was identified in a study of blood T cell repertoires in COVID-19. Study details: Donors in the United States, Italy and Spain gave samples during acute or convalescent COVID-19.

As originally analysed: The authors estimated nucleated cell counts from reference gene primer amplification. Data came from immunoSEQ multiplex PCR; TCRdb stores just in-frame clones and leaves some out. V and J calls and clone size follow that table, whereas D and trimming were derived from the DNA. The data hold hundreds of thousands of clones, with 75% to 90% observed a single time. Adults between roughly 18 and 100 years of age took part from fewer than 30 US areas. What the recovered Cohort 3 donors had was two negative PCRs, clearance, or symptom resolution. The sample taken for sequencing was PBMCs or T cells enriched from blood (not recorded which). The TCR was taken from a young woman who had recovered from COVID-19.

The CDR3 bases are TGTGCCAGCTCTCATAGACTCCACCGGGGTACAGAGAATGCCAGCAATCAGCCCCAGCATTTT. This translates into CASSHRLHRGTENASNQPQHF. The V call is TRBV18, the J call TRBJ1-5, with D uncertain. The CDR3 runs 21 residues. Per the germline V gene, CDR1 is KGHSH and CDR2 is LQKENI. Trimming took off 6 bases at V and 1 base at J, with 31 bases between the two ends.